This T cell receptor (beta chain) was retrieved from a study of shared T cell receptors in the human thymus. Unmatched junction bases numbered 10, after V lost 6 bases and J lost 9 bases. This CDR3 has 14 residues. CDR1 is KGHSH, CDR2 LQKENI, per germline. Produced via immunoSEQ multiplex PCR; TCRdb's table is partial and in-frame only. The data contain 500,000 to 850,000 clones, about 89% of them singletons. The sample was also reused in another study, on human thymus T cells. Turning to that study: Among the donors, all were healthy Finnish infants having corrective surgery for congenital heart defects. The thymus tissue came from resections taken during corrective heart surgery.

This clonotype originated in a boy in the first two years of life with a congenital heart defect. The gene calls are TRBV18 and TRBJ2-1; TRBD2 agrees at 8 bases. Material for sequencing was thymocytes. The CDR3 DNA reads TGTGCCAGCTCCCATCGGAAAAGCGGGAGTGAGCAGTTCTTC. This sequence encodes CASSHRKSGSEQFF.